This T cell receptor beta chain was captured in a study of glioma-infiltrating T cells. Across the study: Low-grade gliomas were grade II; glioblastomas were grade IV at initial diagnosis. Overall study findings and caveats: Patients with low tissue-blood divergence carried a signature set of shared blood CDR3 motifs. Above-expected tissue-blood divergence occurred in all gliomas, most in low-grade ones.

Amplification of TCR alpha and beta CDR3 regions from RNA used iRepertoire nested multiplex PCR. For one-step reverse transcription and amplification, about 85-400 ng of tissue mRNA or PBMC total RNA was used. TCRdb processed the multiplex PCR reads anew with MiXCR; each CDR3 protein has one entry. Here the sample spans 300,000 to 400,000 distinct CDR3 sequences, roughly two fifths being singletons. This clonotype was counted many times. Its antigen is not known. CDR3 size: 16 residues. Trimming shortened V by 3 bases and J by 5 bases, and 17 bases separated the two germline ends. CDR1 and CDR2 (germline): SGHTA, FQGNSA.

This chain uses TRBV7-2 with TRBJ2-1; D is possibly TRBD1 (5 bases). Sequences were obtained from glioma tissue, nonneoplastic brain tissue, or PBMCs (not recorded which). The sequence was obtained from a human donor with low-grade glioma or glioblastoma, undergoing nonglioma brain surgery, or in good health (not recorded which). The CDR3 nucleotides are TGTGCCAGCAGCTTCATGTGGGGCAATAATAACAATGAGCAGTTCTTC. Protein: CASSFMWGNNNNEQFF.